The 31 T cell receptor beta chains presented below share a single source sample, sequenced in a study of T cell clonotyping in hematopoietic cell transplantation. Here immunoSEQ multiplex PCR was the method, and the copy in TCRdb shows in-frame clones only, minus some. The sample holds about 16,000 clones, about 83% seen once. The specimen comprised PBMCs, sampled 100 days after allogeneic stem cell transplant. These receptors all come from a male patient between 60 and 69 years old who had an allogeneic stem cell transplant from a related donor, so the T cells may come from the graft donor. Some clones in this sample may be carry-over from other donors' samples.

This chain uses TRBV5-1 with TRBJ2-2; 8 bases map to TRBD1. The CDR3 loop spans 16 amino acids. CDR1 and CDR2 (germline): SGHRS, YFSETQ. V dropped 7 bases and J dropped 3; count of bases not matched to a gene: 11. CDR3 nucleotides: TGCGCCAGCGGAAGAGGGACAGGCGTTGACACCGGGGAGCTGTTTTTT. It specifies CASGRGTGVDTGELFF.

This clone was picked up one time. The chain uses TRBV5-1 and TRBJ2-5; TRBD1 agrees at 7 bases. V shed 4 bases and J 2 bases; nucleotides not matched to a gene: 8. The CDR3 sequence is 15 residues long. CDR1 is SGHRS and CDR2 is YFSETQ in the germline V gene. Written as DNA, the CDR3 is TGCGCCAGCAGCCTCCCGGGACAGTTGCAAGAGACCCAGTACTTC. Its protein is CASSLPGQLQETQYF.

CDR3 protein: CASSLEGGGGLYEQYF. In nucleotides, the CDR3 is TGTGCCAGCAGCTTAGAGGGTGGCGGGGGACTCTACGAGCAGTACTTC. The V and J genes are TRBV11-3 and TRBJ2-7; 7 nucleotides agree with TRBD2. Germline V gives CDR1 SGHNT, CDR2 YENEEA. CDR3 length: 16 residues. V shed 0 bases and J 3 bases; nucleotides not matched to a gene: 8.

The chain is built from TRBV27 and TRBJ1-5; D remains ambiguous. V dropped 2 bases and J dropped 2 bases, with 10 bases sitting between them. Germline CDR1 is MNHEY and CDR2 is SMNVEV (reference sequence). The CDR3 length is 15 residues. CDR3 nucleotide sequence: TGTGCCAGCAGTTTACGCTATTTGGGCAATCAGCCCCAGCATTTT. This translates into CASSLRYLGNQPQHF.

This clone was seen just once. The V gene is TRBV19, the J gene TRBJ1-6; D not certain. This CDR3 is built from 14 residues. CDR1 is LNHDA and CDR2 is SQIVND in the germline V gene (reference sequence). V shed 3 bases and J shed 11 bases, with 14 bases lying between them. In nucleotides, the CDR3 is TGTGCCAGTAGTATTGAGGCCGGTGGAGCACCCCTCCACTTT. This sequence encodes CASSIEAGGAPLHF.

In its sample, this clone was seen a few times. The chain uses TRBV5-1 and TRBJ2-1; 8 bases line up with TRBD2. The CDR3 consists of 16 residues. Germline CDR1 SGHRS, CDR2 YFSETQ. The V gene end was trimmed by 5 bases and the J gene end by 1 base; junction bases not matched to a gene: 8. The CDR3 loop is CASRLTGLASYNEQFF. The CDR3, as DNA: TGCGCCAGCAGGTTGACCGGACTAGCATCCTACAATGAGCAGTTCTTC.

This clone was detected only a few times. The CDR3 nucleotides read TGTGCCAGCAGCGACGGAAAGTTTACAGGCAACACCGGGGAGCTGTTTTTT. Amino acid sequence: CASSDGKFTGNTGELFF. The rearrangement uses TRBV11-3 and TRBJ2-2; weak D call: TRBD1 (5 bases). The germline gives CDR1 SGHNT, CDR2 YENEEA. The CDR3 totals 17 residues. Trimming took off 5 bases at V and 2 bases at J, with 18 bases between the two ends.

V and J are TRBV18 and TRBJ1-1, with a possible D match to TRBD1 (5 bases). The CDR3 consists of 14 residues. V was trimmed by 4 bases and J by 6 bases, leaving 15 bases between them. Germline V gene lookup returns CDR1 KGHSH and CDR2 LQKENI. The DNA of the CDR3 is TGTGCCAGCTCACGAGTACAGGTTTTAGCTGAAGCTTTCTTT. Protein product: CASSRVQVLAEAFF.

DNA for the CDR3: TGTGCCAGCAGCCCTCAGGGGTTCGATTCACCCCTCCACTTT. Translated, it gives CASSPQGFDSPLHF. The chain uses TRBV7-8 and TRBJ1-6, with D maybe TRBD1 (6 bases). CDR1 SGHVS and CDR2 FQNEAQ come from the germline V gene. There are 14 residues in the CDR3. V lost 5 bases and J 8 bases, leaving 13 bases between the germline ends.

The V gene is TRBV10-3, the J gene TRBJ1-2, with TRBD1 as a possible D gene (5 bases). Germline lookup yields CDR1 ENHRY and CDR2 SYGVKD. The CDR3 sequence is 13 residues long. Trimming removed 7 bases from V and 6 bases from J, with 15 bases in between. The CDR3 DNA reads TGTGCCATCATCGAAGGGGAGAACGATGGCTACACCTTC. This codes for CAIIEGENDGYTF.

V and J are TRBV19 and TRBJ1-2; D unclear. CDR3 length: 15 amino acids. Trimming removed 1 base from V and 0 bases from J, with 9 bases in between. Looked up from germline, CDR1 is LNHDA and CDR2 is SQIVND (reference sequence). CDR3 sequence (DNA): TGTGCCAGTAGTATAGGCACGGCCTCTAACTATGGCTACACCTTC. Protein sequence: CASSIGTASNYGYTF.

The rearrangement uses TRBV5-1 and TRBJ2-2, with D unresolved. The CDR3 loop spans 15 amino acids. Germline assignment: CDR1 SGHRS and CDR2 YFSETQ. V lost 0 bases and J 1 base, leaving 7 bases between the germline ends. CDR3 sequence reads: CASSLASGNTGELFF. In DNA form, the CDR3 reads TGCGCCAGCAGCTTGGCCTCAGGGAACACCGGGGAGCTGTTTTTT.

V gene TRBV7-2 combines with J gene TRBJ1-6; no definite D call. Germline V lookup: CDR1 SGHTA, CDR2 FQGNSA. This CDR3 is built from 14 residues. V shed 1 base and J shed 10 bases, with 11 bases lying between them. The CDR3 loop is CASSLDVPSSPLHF. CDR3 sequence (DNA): TGTGCCAGCAGCTTAGATGTCCCTTCGTCACCCCTCCACTTT.

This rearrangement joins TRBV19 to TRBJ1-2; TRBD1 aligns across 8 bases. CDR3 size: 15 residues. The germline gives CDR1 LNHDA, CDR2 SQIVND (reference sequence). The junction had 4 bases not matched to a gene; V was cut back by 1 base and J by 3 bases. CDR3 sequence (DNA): TGTGCCAGTAGTATAGCCCTGGACAGGGACTATGGCTACACCTTC. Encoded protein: CASSIALDRDYGYTF.

CDR3 residues: CASSFAQGNNSPLHF. The CDR3 DNA is TGTGCCAGCAGCTTCGCCCAGGGGAATAATTCACCCCTCCACTTT. The chain is built from TRBV7-9 and TRBJ1-6, with D tentatively TRBD1 (6 bases). CDR1 and CDR2 (germline): SEHNR, FQNEAQ (reference sequence). Trimming stripped 3 bases from V and 5 bases from J, with 11 bases between. CDR3 size: 15 residues.

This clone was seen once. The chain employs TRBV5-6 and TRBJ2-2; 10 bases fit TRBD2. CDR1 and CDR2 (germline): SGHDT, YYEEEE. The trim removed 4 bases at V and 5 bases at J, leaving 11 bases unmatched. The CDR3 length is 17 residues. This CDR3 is CASSARGAGGPTGELFF. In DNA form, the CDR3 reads TGTGCCAGCAGCGCCAGAGGAGCGGGGGGGCCAACCGGGGAGCTGTTTTTT.

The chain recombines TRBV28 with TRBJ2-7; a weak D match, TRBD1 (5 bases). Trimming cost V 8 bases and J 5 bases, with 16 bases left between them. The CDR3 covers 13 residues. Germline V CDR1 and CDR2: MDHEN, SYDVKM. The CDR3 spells CASLPFRGHEQYF. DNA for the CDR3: TGTGCCAGCCTTCCCTTTAGGGGCCACGAGCAGTACTTC.

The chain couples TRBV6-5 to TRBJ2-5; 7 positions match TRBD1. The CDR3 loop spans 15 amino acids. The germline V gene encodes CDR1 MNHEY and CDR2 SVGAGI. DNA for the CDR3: TGTTCCCTCAGCCGACAGGGAAAGACCCAAGAGACCCAGTACTTC. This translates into CSLSRQGKTQETQYF.

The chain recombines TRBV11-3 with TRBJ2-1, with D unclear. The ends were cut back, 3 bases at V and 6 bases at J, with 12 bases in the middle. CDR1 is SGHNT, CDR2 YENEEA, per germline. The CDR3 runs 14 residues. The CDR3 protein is CASSFVQASNEQFF. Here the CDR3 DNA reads TGTGCCAGCAGCTTCGTCCAAGCAAGCAATGAGCAGTTCTTC.

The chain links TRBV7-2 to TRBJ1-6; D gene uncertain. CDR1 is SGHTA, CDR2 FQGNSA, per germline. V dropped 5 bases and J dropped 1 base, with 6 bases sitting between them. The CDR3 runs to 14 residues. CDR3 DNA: TGTGCCAGCAGCCCTCTTTCCTATAATTCACCCCTCCACTTT. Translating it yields CASSPLSYNSPLHF.

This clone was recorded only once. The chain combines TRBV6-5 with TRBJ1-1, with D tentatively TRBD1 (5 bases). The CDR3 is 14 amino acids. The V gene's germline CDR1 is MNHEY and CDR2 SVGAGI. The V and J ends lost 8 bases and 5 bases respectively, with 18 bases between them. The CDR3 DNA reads TGTGCCAGCTCAAGAGAGGGGCGGGATACTGAAGCTTTCTTT. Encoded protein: CASSREGRDTEAFF.

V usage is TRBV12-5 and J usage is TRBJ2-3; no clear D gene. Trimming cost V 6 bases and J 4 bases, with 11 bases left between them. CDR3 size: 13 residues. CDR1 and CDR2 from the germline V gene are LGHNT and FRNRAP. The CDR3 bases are TGTGCTAGTGGGCCGATGGGGTCAGATACGCAGTATTTT. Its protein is CASGPMGSDTQYF.

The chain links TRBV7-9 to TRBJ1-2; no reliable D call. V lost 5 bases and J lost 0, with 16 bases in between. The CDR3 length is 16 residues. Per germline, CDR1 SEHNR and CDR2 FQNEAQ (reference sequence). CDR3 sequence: CASSPNLVSANYGYTF. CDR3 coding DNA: TGTGCCAGCAGCCCAAATCTGGTGTCAGCTAACTATGGCTACACCTTC. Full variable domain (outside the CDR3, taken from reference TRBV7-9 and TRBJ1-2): DTGVSQNPRHKITKRGQNVTFRCDPISEHNRLYWYRQTLGQGPEFLTYFQNEAQLEKSRLLSDRFSAERPKGSFSTLEIQRTEQGDSAMYLCASSPNLVSANYGYTFGSGTRLTVV.

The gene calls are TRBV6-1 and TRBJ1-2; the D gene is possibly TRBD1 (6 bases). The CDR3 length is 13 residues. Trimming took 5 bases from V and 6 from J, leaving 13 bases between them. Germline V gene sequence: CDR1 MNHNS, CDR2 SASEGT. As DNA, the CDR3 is TGTGCCAGCAGTTGGATAGGGGGGGATGGCTACACCTTC. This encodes CASSWIGGDGYTF.

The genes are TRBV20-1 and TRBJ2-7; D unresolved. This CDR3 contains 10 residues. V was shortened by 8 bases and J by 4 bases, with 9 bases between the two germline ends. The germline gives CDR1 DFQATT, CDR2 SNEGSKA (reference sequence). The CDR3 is CSPNSYEQYF. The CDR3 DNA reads TGCAGTCCGAATTCTTACGAGCAGTACTTC.

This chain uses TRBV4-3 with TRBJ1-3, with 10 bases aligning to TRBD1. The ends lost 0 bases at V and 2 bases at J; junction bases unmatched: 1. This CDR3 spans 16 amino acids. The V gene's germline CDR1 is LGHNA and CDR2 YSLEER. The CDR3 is CASSQDGTGAGNTIYF. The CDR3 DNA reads TGCGCCAGCAGCCAAGATGGGACAGGGGCTGGAAACACCATATATTTT.

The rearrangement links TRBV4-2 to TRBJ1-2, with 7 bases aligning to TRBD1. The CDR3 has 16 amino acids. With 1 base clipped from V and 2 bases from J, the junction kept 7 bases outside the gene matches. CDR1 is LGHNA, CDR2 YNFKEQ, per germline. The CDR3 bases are TGTGCCAGCAGCCAAGCCTCCAGGGGACAGAACTATGGCTACACCTTC. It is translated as CASSQASRGQNYGYTF.

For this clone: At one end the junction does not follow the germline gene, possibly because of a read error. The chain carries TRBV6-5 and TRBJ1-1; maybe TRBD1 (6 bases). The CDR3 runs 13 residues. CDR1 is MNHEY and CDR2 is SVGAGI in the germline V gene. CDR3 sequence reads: CASRYRASTEAFF. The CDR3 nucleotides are TGTGCCAGCCGTTACAGGGCGAGCACTGAAGCTTTCTTT.

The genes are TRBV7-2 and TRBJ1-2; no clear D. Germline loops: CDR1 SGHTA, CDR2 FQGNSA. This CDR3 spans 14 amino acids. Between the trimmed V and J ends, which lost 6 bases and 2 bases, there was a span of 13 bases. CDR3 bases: TGTGCCAGCAGTCGTAAGGGAGACAACTATGGCTACACCTTC. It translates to CASSRKGDNYGYTF.

The CDR3 nucleotides are TGCGCCAGCAGCTTGGAGGGGACTAATGAAAAACTGTTTTTT. Encoded protein: CASSLEGTNEKLFF. The chain joins TRBV5-1 to TRBJ1-4, with a weak D call TRBD1 (5 bases). The CDR3 is made up of 14 amino acids. Trimming removed 0 bases at V and 2 bases at J, with 5 bases between. Per germline, CDR1 SGHRS and CDR2 YFSETQ.

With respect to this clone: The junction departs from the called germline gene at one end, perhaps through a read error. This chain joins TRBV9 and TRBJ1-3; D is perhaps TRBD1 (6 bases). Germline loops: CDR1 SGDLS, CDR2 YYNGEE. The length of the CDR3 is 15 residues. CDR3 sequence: CPSSVSGGQGNTIYF. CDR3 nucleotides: TGTCCCAGCAGCGTGAGTGGGGGGCAAGGAAACACCATATATTTT.